This is a list of T cell receptor beta chains from one sample in a study of identical twins. TCRdb reprocessed the 5' RACE reads with MiXCR, giving one entry per CDR3 protein. This sample has more than 1.5 million distinct CDR3 sequences; about 31% occur once, and the top ten carry roughly 0.3%. Sequenced sample: cord blood. These receptors came from a newborn girl in good health. Both conserved end residues are part of each CDR3. The order of the fields is CDR3 length, V gene, D gene, clone size, J gene, CDR3 protein, CDR3 DNA. D genes are given only for firm matches. Clone sizes are given selectively: once, few, many, or a class where the clone is expanded.

cdr3_length: 15
v_call: TRBV11-2
d_call: .
clone_size: .
j_call: TRBJ2-7
cdr3_aa: CASSLGDKGSCEQYF
cdr3_nt: TGTGCCAGCAGCTTAGGGGACAAAGGCTCCTGCGAGCAGTACTTC

cdr3_length: 13
v_call: TRBV28
d_call: .
clone_size: .
j_call: TRBJ1-2
cdr3_aa: CASRPQWRYGYTF
cdr3_nt: TGTGCCAGCAGGCCCCAATGGCGTTATGGCTACACCTTC

cdr3_length: 15
v_call: TRBV10-3
d_call: .
clone_size: many
j_call: TRBJ1-2
cdr3_aa: CAISERGPYNYGYTF
cdr3_nt: TGTGCCATCAGTGAGCGGGGACCCTATAACTATGGCTACACCTTC

cdr3_length: 13
v_call: TRBV10-3
d_call: .
clone_size: .
j_call: TRBJ2-2
cdr3_aa: CAISDANTGELFF
cdr3_nt: TGTGCCATCAGTGATGCGAACACCGGGGAGCTGTTTTTT

cdr3_length: 15
v_call: TRBV27
d_call: TRBD1
clone_size: .
j_call: TRBJ2-2
cdr3_aa: CASSPRGQGTGELFF
cdr3_nt: TGTGCCAGCAGTCCCCGAGGACAGGGCACCGGGGAGCTGTTTTTT

cdr3_length: 13
v_call: TRBV20-1
d_call: .
clone_size: .
j_call: TRBJ2-1
cdr3_aa: CSARAGPDNEQFF
cdr3_nt: TGCAGTGCTAGAGCGGGACCGGACAATGAGCAGTTCTTC

cdr3_length: 14
v_call: TRBV30
d_call: .
clone_size: .
j_call: TRBJ2-1
cdr3_aa: CAWAMGPSYNEQFF
cdr3_nt: TGTGCCTGGGCCATGGGACCGAGCTACAATGAGCAGTTCTTC

cdr3_length: 16
v_call: TRBV6-2/TRBV6-3
d_call: .
clone_size: .
j_call: TRBJ2-3
cdr3_aa: CASSWTNGRRTDTQYF
cdr3_nt: TGTGCCAGCAGTTGGACTAACGGGAGAAGGACAGATACGCAGTATTTT

cdr3_length: 14
v_call: TRBV6-1
d_call: TRBD1
clone_size: few
j_call: TRBJ1-2
cdr3_aa: CASTKRQGEGGYTF
cdr3_nt: TGTGCCAGCACCAAACGACAGGGGGAAGGTGGCTACACCTTC

cdr3_length: 15
v_call: TRBV9
d_call: .
clone_size: few
j_call: TRBJ2-1
cdr3_aa: CASSLEGQKYNEQFF
cdr3_nt: TGTGCCAGCAGCCTAGAAGGACAGAAATACAATGAGCAGTTCTTC

cdr3_length: 16
v_call: TRBV20-1
d_call: TRBD2
clone_size: few
j_call: TRBJ2-2
cdr3_aa: CSARQLAGGNTGELFF
cdr3_nt: TGCAGTGCTAGACAACTAGCGGGGGGGAACACCGGGGAGCTGTTTTTT

cdr3_length: 14
v_call: TRBV7-9
d_call: TRBD1
clone_size: few
j_call: TRBJ1-4
cdr3_aa: CASSPTGGVEKLFF
cdr3_nt: TGTGCCAGCAGCCCTACAGGGGGCGTTGAAAAACTGTTTTTT

cdr3_length: 14
v_call: TRBV30
d_call: .
clone_size: .
j_call: TRBJ2-3
cdr3_aa: CAWSVFSPALRQYF
cdr3_nt: TGTGCCTGGAGTGTTTTCAGTCCCGCACTTAGGCAGTATTTT

cdr3_length: 14
v_call: TRBV7-2
d_call: TRBD1
clone_size: .
j_call: TRBJ1-4
cdr3_aa: CASSRDRGLEKLFF
cdr3_nt: TGTGCCAGCAGCCGGGACAGGGGGCTGGAAAAACTGTTTTTT

cdr3_length: 13
v_call: TRBV7-6
d_call: .
clone_size: .
j_call: TRBJ1-2
cdr3_aa: CASGLGDNYGYTF
cdr3_nt: TGTGCCAGCGGCCTGGGCGATAACTATGGCTACACCTTC

cdr3_length: 13
v_call: TRBV7-2
d_call: .
clone_size: few
j_call: TRBJ2-4
cdr3_aa: CASSQGTLNIQYF
cdr3_nt: TGTGCCAGCAGCCAAGGGACTCTCAACATTCAGTACTTC

cdr3_length: 17
v_call: TRBV6-5
d_call: .
clone_size: .
j_call: TRBJ2-1
cdr3_aa: CASSYSNSPLTANEQFF
cdr3_nt: TGTGCCAGCAGTTACTCGAATTCCCCACTCACAGCTAATGAGCAGTTCTTC

cdr3_length: 18
v_call: TRBV5-6
d_call: .
clone_size: .
j_call: TRBJ2-1
cdr3_aa: CASSLTYPLAHRYNEQFF
cdr3_nt: TGTGCCAGCAGCTTGACTTACCCCCTAGCGCACCGTTACAATGAGCAGTTCTTC

cdr3_length: 17
v_call: TRBV7-6
d_call: TRBD1
clone_size: .
j_call: TRBJ2-3
cdr3_aa: CASSPSWGTEGTDTQYF
cdr3_nt: TGTGCCAGCAGCCCTAGTTGGGGGACAGAAGGTACAGATACGCAGTATTTT

cdr3_length: 15
v_call: TRBV9
d_call: .
clone_size: few
j_call: TRBJ2-3
cdr3_aa: CASSVASAHTDTQYF
cdr3_nt: TGTGCCAGCAGCGTAGCTAGCGCCCACACAGATACGCAGTATTTT

cdr3_length: 14
v_call: TRBV21-1
d_call: .
clone_size: few
j_call: TRBJ2-7
cdr3_aa: CASSKESRVREQYF
cdr3_nt: TGTGCCAGCAGCAAAGAGTCGCGGGTCCGGGAGCAGTACTTC

cdr3_length: 14
v_call: TRBV4-2
d_call: .
clone_size: .
j_call: TRBJ1-3
cdr3_aa: CASSQGQIGNTIYF
cdr3_nt: TGTGCCAGCAGCCAAGGACAGATAGGAAACACCATATATTTT

cdr3_length: 14
v_call: TRBV29-1
d_call: .
clone_size: many
j_call: TRBJ1-5
cdr3_aa: CSVALGSSNQPQHF
cdr3_nt: TGCAGCGTGGCCCTCGGGTCGAGCAATCAGCCCCAGCATTTT

cdr3_length: 18
v_call: TRBV24-1
d_call: TRBD2
clone_size: few
j_call: TRBJ2-7
cdr3_aa: CATSDSRTSGGSYNEQYF
cdr3_nt: TGTGCCACCAGTGATTCGAGGACTAGCGGGGGGTCCTACAATGAGCAGTACTTC

cdr3_length: 15
v_call: TRBV2
d_call: .
clone_size: .
j_call: TRBJ1-6
cdr3_aa: CASSLSDSSHSPLHF
cdr3_nt: TGTGCCAGCAGTCTCTCGGACAGCTCCCATTCACCCCTCCACTTT

cdr3_length: 13
v_call: TRBV7-9
d_call: .
clone_size: once
j_call: TRBJ2-6
cdr3_aa: CAGSLITAGVLTF
cdr3_nt: TGTGCCGGCAGCTTAATAACCGCCGGAGTCCTGACTTTC